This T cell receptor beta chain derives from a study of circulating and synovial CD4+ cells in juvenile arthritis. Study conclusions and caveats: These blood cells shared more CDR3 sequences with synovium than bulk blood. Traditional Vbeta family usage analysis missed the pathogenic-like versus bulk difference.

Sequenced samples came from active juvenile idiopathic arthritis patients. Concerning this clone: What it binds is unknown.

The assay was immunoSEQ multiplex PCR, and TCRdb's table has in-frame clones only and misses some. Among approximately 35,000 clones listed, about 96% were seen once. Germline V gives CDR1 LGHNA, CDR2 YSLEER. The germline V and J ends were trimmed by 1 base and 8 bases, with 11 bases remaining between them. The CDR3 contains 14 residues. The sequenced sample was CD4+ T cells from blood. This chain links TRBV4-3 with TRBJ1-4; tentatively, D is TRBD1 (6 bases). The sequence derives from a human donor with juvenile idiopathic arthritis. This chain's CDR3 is CASSQARRGEKLFF. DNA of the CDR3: TGCGCCAGCAGCCAAGCAAGAAGGGGGGAAAAACTGTTTTTT.